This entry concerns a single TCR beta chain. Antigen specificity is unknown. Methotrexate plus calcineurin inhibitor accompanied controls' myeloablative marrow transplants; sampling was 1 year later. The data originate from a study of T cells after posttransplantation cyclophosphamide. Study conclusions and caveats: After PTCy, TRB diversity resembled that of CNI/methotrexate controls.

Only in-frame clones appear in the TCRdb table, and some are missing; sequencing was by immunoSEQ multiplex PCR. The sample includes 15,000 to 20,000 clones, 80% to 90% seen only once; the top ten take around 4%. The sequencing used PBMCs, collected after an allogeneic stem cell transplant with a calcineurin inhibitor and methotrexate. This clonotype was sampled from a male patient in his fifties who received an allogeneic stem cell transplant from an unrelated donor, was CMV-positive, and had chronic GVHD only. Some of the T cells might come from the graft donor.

The CDR3 region is CSVEASGATDTQYF. As DNA, the CDR3 is TGCAGCGTTGAAGCTAGCGGCGCCACAGATACGCAGTATTTT. V is TRBV29-1 and J is TRBJ2-3, with 7 bases that match TRBD2. Germline assignment: CDR1 SQVTM and CDR2 ANQGSEA. The V segment lost 1 base and the J segment 2 bases; nucleotides outside the gene matches: 3. This CDR3 region has 14 residues.